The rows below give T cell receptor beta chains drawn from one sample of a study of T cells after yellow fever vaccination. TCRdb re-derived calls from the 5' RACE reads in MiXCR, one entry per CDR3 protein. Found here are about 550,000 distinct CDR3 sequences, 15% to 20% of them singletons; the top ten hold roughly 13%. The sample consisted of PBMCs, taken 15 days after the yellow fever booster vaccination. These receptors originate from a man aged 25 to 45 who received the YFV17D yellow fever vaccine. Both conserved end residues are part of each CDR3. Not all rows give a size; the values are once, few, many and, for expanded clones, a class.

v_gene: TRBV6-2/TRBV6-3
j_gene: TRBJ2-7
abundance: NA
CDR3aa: CASSVSGGKQYF

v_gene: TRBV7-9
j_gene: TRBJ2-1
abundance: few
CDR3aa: CASSLAGLAGIYNEQFF

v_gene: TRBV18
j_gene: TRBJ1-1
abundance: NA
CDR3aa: CASSRDSGTEAFF

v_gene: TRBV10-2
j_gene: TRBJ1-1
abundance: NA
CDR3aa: CASSARGAAEAFF

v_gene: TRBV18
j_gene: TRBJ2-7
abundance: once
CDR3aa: CASSPPGDFYEQYF

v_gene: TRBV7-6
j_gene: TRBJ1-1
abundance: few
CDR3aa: CASSLASQLNTEAFF

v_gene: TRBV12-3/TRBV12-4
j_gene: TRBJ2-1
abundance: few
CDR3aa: CASSTTGHEQFF

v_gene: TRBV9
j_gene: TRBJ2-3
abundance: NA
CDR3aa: CASSVRQGAGGDTQYF

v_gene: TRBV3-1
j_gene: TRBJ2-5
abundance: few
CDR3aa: CASSQDREHQETQYF

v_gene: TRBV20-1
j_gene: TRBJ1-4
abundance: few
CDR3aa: CSARRGGFNEKLFF

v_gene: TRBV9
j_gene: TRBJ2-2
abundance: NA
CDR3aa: CASSVGTSWTGELFF

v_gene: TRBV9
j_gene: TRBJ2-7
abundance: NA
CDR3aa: CASSVGVEATYEQYF

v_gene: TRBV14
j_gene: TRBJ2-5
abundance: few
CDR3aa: CASSRGLGWQETQYF

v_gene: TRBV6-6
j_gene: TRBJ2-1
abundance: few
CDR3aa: CASKGRNNEQFF

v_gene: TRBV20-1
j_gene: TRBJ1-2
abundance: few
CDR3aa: CSARELTGGLYGYTF

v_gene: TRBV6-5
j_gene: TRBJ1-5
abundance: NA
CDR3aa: CASSYGQGYNQPQHF

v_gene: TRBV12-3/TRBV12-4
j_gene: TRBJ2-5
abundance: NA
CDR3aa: CASTLLGQETQYF

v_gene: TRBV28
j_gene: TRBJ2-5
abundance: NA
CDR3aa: CASRTPRTSRGETQYF

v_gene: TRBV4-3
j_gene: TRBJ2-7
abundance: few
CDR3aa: CASSRDGGPYEQYF

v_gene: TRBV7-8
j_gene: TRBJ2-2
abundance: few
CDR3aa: CASSLAGQGTGELFF

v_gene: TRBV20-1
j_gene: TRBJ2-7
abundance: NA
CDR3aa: CSAVAWGLSYEQYF

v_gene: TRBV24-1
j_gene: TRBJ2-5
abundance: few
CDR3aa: CATSDPMTGPETQYF

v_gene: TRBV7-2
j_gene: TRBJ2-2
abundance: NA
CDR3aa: CASSPTPRQGSAGELFF

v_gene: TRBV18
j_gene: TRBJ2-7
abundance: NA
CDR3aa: CASSPQSIYEQYF

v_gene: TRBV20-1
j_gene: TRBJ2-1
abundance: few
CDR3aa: CSAKKTSGPDNEQFF

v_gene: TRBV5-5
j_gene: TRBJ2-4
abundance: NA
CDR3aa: CASSLTGTGRAKNIQYF

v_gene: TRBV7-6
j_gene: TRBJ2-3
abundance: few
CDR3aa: CASSRGLAGSSDTQYF

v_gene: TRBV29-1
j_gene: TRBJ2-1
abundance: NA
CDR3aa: CSVFSGGSSYNEQFF

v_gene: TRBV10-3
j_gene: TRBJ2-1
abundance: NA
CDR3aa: CAISPQGSNEQFF

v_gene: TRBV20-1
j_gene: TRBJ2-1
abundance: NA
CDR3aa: CSAFGRGRVSSYNEQFF

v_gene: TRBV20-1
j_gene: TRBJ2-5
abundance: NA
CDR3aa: CSATGTSGRTQTQYF

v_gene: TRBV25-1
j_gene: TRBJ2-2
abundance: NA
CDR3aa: CASSELWRTENTGELFF

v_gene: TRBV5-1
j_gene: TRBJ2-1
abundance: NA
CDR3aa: CASSHRTSGSSPIYNEQFF

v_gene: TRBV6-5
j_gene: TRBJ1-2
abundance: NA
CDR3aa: CASSYEAEGYGYTF

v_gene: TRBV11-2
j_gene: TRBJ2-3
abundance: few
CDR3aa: CASSPMDTQYF

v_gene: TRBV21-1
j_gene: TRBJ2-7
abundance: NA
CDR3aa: CASSMGLAASEQYF

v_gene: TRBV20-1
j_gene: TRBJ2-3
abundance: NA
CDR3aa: CSASFPPNTQYF

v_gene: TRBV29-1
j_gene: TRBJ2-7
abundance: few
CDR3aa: CSVATWGQVSSYEQYF

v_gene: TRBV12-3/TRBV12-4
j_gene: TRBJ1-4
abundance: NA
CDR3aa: CASSTTGANEKLFF

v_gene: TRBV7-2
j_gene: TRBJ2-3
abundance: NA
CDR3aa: CASSPGLAETRTQYF

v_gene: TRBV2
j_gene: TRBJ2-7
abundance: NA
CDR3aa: CASSDFSGRYEQYF

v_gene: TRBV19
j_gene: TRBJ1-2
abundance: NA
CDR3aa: CASSPDGTKGYTF

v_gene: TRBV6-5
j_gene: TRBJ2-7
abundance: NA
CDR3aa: CASSSPDGNSYEQYF

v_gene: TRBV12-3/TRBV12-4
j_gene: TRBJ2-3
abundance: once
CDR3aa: CASSFLRSSSTDTQYF

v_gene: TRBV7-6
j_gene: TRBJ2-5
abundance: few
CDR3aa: CASSPRTGRLTPYQETQYF

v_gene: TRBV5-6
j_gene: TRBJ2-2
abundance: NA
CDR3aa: CASSRTSYTGGGVLFF

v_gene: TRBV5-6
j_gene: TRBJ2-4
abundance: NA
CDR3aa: CATKVRARENIQYF